This T cell receptor beta chain is from a study of cytomegalovirus exposure and HLA in healthy donors. Researchers ran the PCR with 60 Vbeta and 13 Jbeta primers. Here immunoSEQ multiplex PCR was the method, and the copy in TCRdb shows in-frame clones only, minus some. The sample includes 160,000 or so clones, roughly 85% of them seen just once. Whole-study findings and limits: Reportedly, cytomegalovirus status was diagnosed with high sensitivity and specificity. A later analysis associated 16,951 TCR beta sequences with HLA alleles at a 0.05 false discovery rate.

This CDR3 region has 15 residues. Regarding this clone: The antigen is unknown.

J is TRBJ1-5 and V is TRBV12-1. TRBV12-1 is termed a pseudogene. This clonotype was sampled from a man under 40 in good health and CMV-seronegative. The sample consisted of PBMCs. The CDR3, as DNA: TGTGCCAGCAGCCCCGAGTCGGGTAGAAGTCAGCCCCAGCATTTT. Translation gives CASSPESGRSQPQHF.